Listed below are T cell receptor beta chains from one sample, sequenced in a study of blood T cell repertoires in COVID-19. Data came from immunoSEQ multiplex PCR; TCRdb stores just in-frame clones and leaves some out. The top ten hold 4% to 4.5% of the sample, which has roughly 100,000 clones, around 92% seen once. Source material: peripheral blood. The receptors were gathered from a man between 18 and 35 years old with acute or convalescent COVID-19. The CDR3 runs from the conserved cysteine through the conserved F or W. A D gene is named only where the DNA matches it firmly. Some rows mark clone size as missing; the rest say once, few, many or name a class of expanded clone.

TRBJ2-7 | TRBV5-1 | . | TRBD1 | CASSTPGTGLVEQYF | TGCGCCAGCAGCACCCCCGGGACAGGGCTGGTCGAGCAGTACTTC
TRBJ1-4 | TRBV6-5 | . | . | CASTPGGRGEKLFF | TGTGCCAGCACCCCGGGGGGGCGTGGGGAAAAACTGTTTTTT
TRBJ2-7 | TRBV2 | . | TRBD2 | CASVPSGRISYEQYF | TGTGCCAGCGTCCCCAGCGGGAGAATATCCTACGAGCAGTACTTC
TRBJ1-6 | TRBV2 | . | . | CASSEGQTGNSPLHF | TGTGCCAGCAGTGAGGGTCAGACAGGCAATTCACCCCTCCACTTT
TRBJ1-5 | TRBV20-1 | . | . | CSASIGTANQPQHF | TGCAGTGCTAGTATTGGCACCGCAAATCAGCCCCAGCATTTT
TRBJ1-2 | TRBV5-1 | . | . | CASSLSRGGMNYGYTF | TGCGCCAGCAGCTTGAGTCGCGGAGGGATGAACTATGGCTACACCTTC
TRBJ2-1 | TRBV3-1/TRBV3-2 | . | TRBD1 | CASSQDRYRQGGMNEQFF | TGTGCCAGCAGCCAAGATAGGTATCGACAGGGGGGAATGAATGAGCAGTTCTTC
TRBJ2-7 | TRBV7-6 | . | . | CASSLVLGLAENEQYF | TGTGCCAGCAGCTTAGTCCTTGGCCTAGCTGAGAACGAGCAGTACTTC
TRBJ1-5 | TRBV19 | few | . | CASRWGQVEGPQHF | TGTGCCAGTAGATGGGGGCAGGTTGAAGGGCCCCAGCATTTT
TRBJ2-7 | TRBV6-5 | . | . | CASSYLGGTYEQYF | TGTGCCAGCAGTTACTTAGGCGGAACCTACGAGCAGTACTTC
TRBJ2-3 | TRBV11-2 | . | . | CASSLGAGTHHTDTQYF | TGTGCCAGCAGCTTAGGGGCAGGGACACACCACACAGATACGCAGTATTTT
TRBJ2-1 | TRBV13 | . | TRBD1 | CASSFRQGLYNEQFF | TGTGCCAGCAGCTTTAGACAGGGTCTCTACAATGAGCAGTTCTTC
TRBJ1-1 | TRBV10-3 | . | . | CAISDRGTEAFF | TGTGCCATCAGTGACAGGGGAACTGAAGCTTTCTTT
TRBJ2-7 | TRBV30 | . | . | CAWSPGGRGKSYEQYF | TGTGCCTGGAGTCCGGGAGGCAGGGGTAAATCCTACGAGCAGTACTTC
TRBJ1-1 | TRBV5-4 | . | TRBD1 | CASSFGTGNTEAFF | TGTGCCAGCAGCTTTGGGACAGGGAACACTGAAGCTTTCTTT
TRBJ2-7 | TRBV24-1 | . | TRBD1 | CATSDPGTGTHEQYF | TGTGCCACCAGTGATCCCGGGACAGGGACCCACGAGCAGTACTTC
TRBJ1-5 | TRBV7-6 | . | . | CASSLAGGNQPQHF | TGTGCCAGCAGCTTAGCAGGGGGCAATCAGCCCCAGCATTTT
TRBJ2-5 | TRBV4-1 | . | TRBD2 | CASSHLAGGMETQYF | TGCGCCAGCAGCCATCTAGCGGGAGGTATGGAGACCCAGTACTTC
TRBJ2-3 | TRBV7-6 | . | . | CASSLPYRGGNTQYF | TGTGCCAGCAGCTTACCCTACCGGGGCGGGAATACGCAGTATTTT
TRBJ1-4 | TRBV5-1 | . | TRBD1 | CASSTGTGLNEKLFF | TGCGCCAGCAGCACGGGGACAGGCCTGAATGAAAAACTGTTTTTT
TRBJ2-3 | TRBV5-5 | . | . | CASSLFGGIADTQYF | TGTGCCAGCAGCTTGTTTGGGGGGATCGCAGATACGCAGTATTTT
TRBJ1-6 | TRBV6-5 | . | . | CASSYSGQGYNSPLHF | TGTGCCAGCAGTTACTCTGGGCAGGGCTATAATTCACCCCTCCACTTT
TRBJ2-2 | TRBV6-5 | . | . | CASEILQRTGELFF | TGTGCCAGCGAGATCTTACAGCGGACCGGGGAGCTGTTTTTT
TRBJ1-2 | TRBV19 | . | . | CASHMGAGGAYGYTF | TGTGCCAGTCATATGGGGGCGGGGGGCGCCTATGGCTACACCTTC
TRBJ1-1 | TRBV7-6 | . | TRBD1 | CASSLRDRGLNTEAFF | TGTGCCAGCAGCTTACGGGACAGGGGGCTGAACACTGAAGCTTTCTTT
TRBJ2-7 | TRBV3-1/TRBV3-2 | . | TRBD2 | CASSQDWGLAGGILGSYEQYF | TGTGCCAGCAGCCAAGATTGGGGACTAGCGGGAGGCATCCTAGGTTCCTACGAGCAGTACTTC
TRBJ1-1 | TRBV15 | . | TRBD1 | CATSRGTGGRSTEAFF | TGTGCCACCAGCAGGGGAACAGGGGGCCGGAGCACTGAAGCTTTCTTT
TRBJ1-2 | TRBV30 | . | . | CAWSVNRDGYTF | TGTGCCTGGAGTGTCAACAGGGATGGCTACACCTTC
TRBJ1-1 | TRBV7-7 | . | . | CASSPNPPGQQNTEAFF | TGTGCCAGCAGCCCCAATCCTCCCGGACAGCAGAACACTGAAGCTTTCTTT
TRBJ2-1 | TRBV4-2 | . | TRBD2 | CASSQLLAGGVNEQFF | TGTGCCAGCAGCCAACTACTAGCGGGAGGGGTCAATGAGCAGTTCTTC
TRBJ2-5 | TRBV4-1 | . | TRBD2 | CASSPGTSGGAGETQYF | TGCGCCAGCAGCCCCGGGACTAGCGGGGGGGCCGGTGAGACCCAGTACTTC
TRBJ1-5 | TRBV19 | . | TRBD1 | CASNRDSYQPQHF | TGTGCCAGTAACCGGGACAGCTATCAGCCCCAGCATTTT
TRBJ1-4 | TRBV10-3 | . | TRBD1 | CATRATGGATNEKLFF | TGTGCCACGAGGGCGACAGGGGGCGCAACTAATGAAAAACTGTTTTTT
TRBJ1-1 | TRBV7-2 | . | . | CASSLIDTEAFF | TGTGCCAGCAGCCTAATAGACACTGAAGCTTTCTTT
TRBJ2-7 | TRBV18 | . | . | CASSPLASSLYEQYF | TGTGCCAGCTCACCCCTAGCTAGTTCCCTCTACGAGCAGTACTTC
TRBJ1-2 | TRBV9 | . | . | CASSVQVFGGRDKGYTF | TGTGCCAGCAGCGTTCAGGTCTTTGGAGGACGGGACAAAGGCTACACCTTC
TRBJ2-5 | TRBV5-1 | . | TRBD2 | CASSPAGTSKETQYF | TGCGCCAGCAGCCCAGCCGGGACTAGCAAAGAGACCCAGTACTTC
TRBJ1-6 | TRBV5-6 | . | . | CASTREEIGSPLHF | TGTGCCAGCACCCGGGAGGAAATTGGCTCACCCCTCCACTTT
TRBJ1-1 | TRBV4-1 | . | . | CASSQEPLGRGARNTEAFF | TGCGCCAGCAGCCAAGAACCTCTTGGACGGGGGGCGAGGAACACTGAAGCTTTCTTT
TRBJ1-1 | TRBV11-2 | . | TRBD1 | CASSPTTGLSTEAFF | TGTGCCAGCAGCCCAACGACAGGGCTCAGCACTGAAGCTTTCTTT
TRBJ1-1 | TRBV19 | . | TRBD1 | CASSIATGGEAFF | TGTGCCAGTAGTATAGCGACAGGGGGAGAAGCTTTCTTT
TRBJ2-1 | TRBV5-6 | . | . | CASSFRQPERDEQFF | TGTGCCAGCAGCTTTCGACAGCCCGAGCGGGATGAGCAGTTCTTC
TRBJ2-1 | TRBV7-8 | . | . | CASSLDTGGGGLAWYNEQFF | TGTGCCAGCAGCTTAGATACAGGGGGCGGGGGACTAGCGTGGTACAATGAGCAGTTCTTC
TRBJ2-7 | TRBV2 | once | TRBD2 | CASSPLAGGRYEQYF | TGTGCCAGCAGTCCCCTAGCGGGAGGACGCTACGAGCAGTACTTC
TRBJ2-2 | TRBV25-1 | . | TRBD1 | CASSLTGTTGELFF | TGTGCCAGCAGTCTGACAGGGACCACCGGGGAGCTGTTTTTT
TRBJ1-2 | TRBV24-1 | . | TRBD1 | CATSEAGTGTYGYTF | TGTGCCACCAGTGAGGCCGGGACAGGGACCTATGGCTACACCTTC
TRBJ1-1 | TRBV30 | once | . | CAWSTRNTEAFF | TGTGCCTGGAGTACCAGGAACACTGAAGCTTTCTTT